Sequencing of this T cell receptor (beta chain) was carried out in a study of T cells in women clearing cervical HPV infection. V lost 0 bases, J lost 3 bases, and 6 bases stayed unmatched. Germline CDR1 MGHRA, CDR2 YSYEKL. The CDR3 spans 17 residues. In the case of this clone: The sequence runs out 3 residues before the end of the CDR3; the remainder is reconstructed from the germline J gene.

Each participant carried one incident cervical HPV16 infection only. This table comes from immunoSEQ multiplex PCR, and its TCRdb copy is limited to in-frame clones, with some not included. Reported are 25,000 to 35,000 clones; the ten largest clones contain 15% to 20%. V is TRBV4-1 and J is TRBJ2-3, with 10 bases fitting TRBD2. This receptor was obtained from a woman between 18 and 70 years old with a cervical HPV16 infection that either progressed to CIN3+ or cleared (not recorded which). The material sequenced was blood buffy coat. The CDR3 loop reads CASSQDWLAGVTDTQYF. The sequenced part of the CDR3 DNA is TGCGCCAGCAGCCAAGATTGGCTAGCGGGAGTAACAGATACG.